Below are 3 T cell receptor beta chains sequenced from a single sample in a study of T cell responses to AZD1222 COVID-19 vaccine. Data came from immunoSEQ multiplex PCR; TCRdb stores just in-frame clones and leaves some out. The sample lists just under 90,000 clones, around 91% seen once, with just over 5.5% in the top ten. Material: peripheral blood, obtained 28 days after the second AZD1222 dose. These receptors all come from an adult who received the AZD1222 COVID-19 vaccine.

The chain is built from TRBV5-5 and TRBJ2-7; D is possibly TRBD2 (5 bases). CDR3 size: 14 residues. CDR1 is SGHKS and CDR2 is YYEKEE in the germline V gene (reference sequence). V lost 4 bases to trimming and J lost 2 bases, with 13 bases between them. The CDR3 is CASSPEGYTYEQYF. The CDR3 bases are TGTGCCAGCAGCCCCGAGGGCTATACCTACGAGCAGTACTTC.

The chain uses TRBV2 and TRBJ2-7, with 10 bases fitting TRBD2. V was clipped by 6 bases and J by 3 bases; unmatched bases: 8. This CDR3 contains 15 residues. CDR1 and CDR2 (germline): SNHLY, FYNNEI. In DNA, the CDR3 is TGTGCCAGCAGGCCGTACGAGCGGGGGGGCTACGAGCAGTACTTC. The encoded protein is CASRPYERGGYEQYF.

The CDR3 here is CASSSDRGRWGYTF. The CDR3 nucleotides read TGTGCCAGCAGCTCGGACAGGGGGCGGTGGGGCTACACCTTC. The chain uses TRBV7-6 and TRBJ1-2; 11 nucleotides line up with TRBD1. After removal of 4 bases from V and 8 bases from J, the junction contained 6 bases not matched to a gene. Germline V gene lookup returns CDR1 SGHVS and CDR2 FNYEAQ. The CDR3 is made up of 14 amino acids.